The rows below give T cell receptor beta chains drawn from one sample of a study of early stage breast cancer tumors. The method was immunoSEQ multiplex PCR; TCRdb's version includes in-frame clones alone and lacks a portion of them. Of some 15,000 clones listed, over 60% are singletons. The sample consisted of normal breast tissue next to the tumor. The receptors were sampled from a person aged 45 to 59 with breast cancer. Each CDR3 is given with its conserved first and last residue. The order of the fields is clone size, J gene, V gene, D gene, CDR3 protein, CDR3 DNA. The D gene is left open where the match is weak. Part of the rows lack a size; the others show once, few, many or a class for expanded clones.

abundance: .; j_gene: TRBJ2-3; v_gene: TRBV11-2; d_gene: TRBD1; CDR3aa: CASSSRQGAWDTQYF; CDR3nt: TGTGCCAGCAGCTCCCGACAGGGGGCGTGGGATACGCAGTATTTT
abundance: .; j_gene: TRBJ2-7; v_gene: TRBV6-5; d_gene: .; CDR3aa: CASGPAGRPFSEQYF; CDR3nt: TGTGCCAGCGGACCGGCAGGGAGGCCGTTTAGTGAGCAGTACTTC
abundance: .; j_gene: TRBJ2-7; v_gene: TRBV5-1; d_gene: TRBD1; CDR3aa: CASGLGTGKTGEQYF; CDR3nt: TGCGCCAGCGGGTTAGGGACAGGGAAAACAGGCGAGCAGTACTTC
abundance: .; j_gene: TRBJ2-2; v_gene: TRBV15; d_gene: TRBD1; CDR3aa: CATSRSQGANTGELFF; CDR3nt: TGTGCCACCAGCAGGTCACAGGGGGCGAACACCGGGGAGCTGTTTTTT
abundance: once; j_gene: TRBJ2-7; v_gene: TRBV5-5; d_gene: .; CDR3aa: CASRSSGTDSYGQYF; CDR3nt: TGTGCCAGCAGGAGTTCCGGGACGGACTCCTACGGGCAGTACTTC
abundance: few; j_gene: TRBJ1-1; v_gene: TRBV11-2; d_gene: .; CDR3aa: CASSQGSGAFF; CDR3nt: TGTGCCAGCAGCCAAGGGAGCGGGGCTTTCTTT
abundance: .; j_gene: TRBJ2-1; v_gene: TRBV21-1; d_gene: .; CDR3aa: CASSTGDSPRPLDGRVNEQFF; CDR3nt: TGTGCCAGCAGCACGGGAGACAGTCCTCGTCCGCTGGACGGGAGGGTTAATGAGCAGTTCTTC
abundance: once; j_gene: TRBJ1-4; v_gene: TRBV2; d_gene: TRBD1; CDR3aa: CASSGGTGVGELFF; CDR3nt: TGTGCCAGCTCTGGGGGGACAGGCGTAGGGGAACTGTTTTTT
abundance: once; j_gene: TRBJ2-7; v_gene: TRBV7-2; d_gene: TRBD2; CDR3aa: CASSFPGLAGRSYEQYF; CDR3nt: TGTGCCAGCAGCTTCCCGGGACTAGCGGGGAGGTCCTACGAGCAGTACTTC
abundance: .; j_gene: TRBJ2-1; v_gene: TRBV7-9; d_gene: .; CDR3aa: CASSLIWQGSSYNEQFF; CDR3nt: TGTGCCAGCAGCTTAATTTGGCAGGGGAGCTCCTACAATGAGCAGTTCTTC
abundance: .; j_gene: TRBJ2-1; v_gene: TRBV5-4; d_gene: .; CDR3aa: CASTRTENNEQFF; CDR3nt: TGTGCCAGCACCCGGACAGAGAACAATGAGCAGTTCTTC